Listed here is a single T cell receptor beta chain. The data derive from a study of blood T cell repertoires in COVID-19. About the study: Acute and convalescent COVID-19 specimens originated in the United States, Italy and Spain. Nucleic acid was either cDNA or gDNA, and it came from T cells, B-cell-depleted T cells, or PBMCs.

The germline CDR1 and CDR2 sequences are LNHDA and SQIVND (reference sequence). Trimming cost V 7 bases and J 7 bases; bases outside gene matches: 14. The CDR3 sequence is 15 residues long. Per the original methods: It was from reference gene primer amplification that nucleated cell counts were estimated. The table came from immunoSEQ multiplex PCR; TCRdb's copy has only in-frame clones and leaves some out. That table supplies the V and J calls and clone size; D and trimming were determined from the DNA. The profile shows roughly 150,000 clones, 80% of them singletons. The chain has TRBV19 and TRBJ1-2, with 8 nucleotides matching TRBD1. Material for sequencing was peripheral blood. This sequence originates from a man aged 55 to 70 with acute or convalescent COVID-19. This chain's CDR3 is CASTPTGAITGGYTF. CDR3 coding DNA: TGTGCCAGTACCCCGACAGGGGCCATAACCGGTGGCTACACCTTC. Together with reference TRBV19 and TRBJ1-2, the CDR3 gives the full variable domain: DGGITQSPKYLFRKEGQNVTLSCEQNLNHDAMYWYRQDPGQGLRLIYYSQIVNDFQKGDIAEGYSVSREKKESFPLTVTSAQKNPTAFYLCASTPTGAITGGYTFGSGTRLTVV.